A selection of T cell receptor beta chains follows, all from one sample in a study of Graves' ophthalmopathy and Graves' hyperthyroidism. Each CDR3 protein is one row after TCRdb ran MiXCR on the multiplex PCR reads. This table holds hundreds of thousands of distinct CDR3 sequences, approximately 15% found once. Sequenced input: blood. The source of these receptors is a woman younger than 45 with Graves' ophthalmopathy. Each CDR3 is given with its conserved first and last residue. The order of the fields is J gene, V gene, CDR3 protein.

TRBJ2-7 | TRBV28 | CASTSRDRGPLEQYF
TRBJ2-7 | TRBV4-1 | CASSKDSDSYEQYF
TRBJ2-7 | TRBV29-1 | CSVSRRGTDYEQYF
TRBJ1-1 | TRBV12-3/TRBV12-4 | CASSTGLVEAFF
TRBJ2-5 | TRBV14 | CASSQEAGWRETQYF
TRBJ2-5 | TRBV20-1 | CSADGTGDQETQYF
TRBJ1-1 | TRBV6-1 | CASRGVQSTEACF
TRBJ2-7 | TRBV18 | CASSLRTTGGPYEQYF
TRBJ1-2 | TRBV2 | CASAGGGYTF
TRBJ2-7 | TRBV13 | CASSPRGHEQYF
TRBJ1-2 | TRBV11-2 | CASSFPGASGGYTF
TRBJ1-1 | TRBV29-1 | CSVDPAGSTEAFF
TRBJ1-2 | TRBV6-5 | CASSFADRANYGDTF
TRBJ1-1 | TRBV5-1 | CASSGDRGGNTEAFF
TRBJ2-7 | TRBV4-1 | CASSQDRAQEQYF
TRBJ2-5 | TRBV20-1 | CSARGDRGGETQYF
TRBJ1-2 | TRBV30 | CACSQGYGYTF
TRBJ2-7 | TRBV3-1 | CASSQGSEQYF
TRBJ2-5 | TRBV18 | CASSFIRAKIQETQYF
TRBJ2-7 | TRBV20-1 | CSARDFQGGFHEQYF
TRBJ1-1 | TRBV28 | CASSFKGRAFF
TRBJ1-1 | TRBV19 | CASRQTARSAEAFF
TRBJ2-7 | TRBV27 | CASSETGDYEQYF
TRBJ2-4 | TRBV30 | CAWSRAAKNIQYF
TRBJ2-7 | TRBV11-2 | CASSSPSYEQCF
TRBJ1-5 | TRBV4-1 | CASSQVKLGLDRTNQPQHF
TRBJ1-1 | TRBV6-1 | CASSERERAGAFF
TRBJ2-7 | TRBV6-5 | CASTGDGTYEQYF
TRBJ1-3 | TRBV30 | CAIHGGSGNTIYF
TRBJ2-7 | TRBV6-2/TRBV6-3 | CASSTYYEQYF
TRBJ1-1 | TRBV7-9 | CASSGGIMNTEAFF
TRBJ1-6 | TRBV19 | CASSIDPTGFNSPLHF
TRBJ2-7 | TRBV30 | CAWTSGEKYEQYF
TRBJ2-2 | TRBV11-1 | CASSLGPSGRATGELFF
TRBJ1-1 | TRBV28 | CASSLYPAGRETEAFF
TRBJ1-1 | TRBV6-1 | CATSRGGLHTEAFF
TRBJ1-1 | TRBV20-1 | CSARGGQGVKAFF
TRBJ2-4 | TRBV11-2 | CASSSSRLAGGGENIQYF
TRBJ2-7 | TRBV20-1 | CSARDRTGFDEQYF
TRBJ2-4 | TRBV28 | CASSSGRQGAKNIQYF
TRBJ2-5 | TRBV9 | CASSVGTSGGHQETQYF
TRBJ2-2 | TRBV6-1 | CASSQPVTGTGGSGELFF
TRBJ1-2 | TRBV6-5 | CASSSPAGYTF
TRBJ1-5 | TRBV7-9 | CASGWGNQPQHF
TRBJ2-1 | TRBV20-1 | CSANSRVLTNYNEQFF
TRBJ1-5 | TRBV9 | CASSPTGGRQPQHF
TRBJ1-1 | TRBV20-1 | CSARNSRNTEAFF
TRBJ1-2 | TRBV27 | CASRGVRDRSPYGYTF
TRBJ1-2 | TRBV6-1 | CASSVRDRGYGYTF
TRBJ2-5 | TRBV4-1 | CASSQRTGGTQYF
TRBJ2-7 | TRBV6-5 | CASSSVDHQSYEQYF
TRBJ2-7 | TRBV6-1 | CASSASPGNGYEQYF
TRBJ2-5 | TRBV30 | CAWTGGRETQYF
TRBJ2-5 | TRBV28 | CASSSAGTEETQYF
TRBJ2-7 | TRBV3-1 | CASSPSGEVYEQYF
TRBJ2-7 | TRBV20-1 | CSASSFGGTSGTEQYF
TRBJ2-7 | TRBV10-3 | CAISEREISYEQYF
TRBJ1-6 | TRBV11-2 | CASSLTGYYNSPLHF
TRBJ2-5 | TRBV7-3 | CASSSRAIGETQYF